This is a list of T cell receptor beta chains from one sample in a study of blood T cell repertoires in COVID-19. The repertoire was sequenced with immunoSEQ multiplex PCR; TCRdb's copy has only in-frame clones and lacks some. The table lists 95,000 or so clones, around 90% of them singletons. Sequencing used peripheral blood. The receptors derive from a woman between 70 and 85 years old with acute or convalescent COVID-19. CDR3s include the opening cysteine and the closing phenylalanine or tryptophan. A D gene is named only where the DNA matches it firmly.

TRBJ2-1,TRBV19,TRBD2,TGTGCCAGTAGCATTAGCGGGGAATACATCAATGAGCAGTTCTTC,CASSISGEYINEQFF
TRBJ1-2,TRBV28,NA,TGTGCCAGCAGTTTCCTATCCTTTCGGGACTGGGGGAACCTTAACTATGGCTACACCTTC,CASSFLSFRDWGNLNYGYTF
TRBJ1-5,TRBV6-1,NA,TGTGCCAGCAGTGAAGGGACAGTTAATCAGCCCCAGCATTTT,CASSEGTVNQPQHF
TRBJ2-4,TRBV2,NA,TGTGCCAGCAGTGGTCTAGCCAAAAACATTCAGTACTTC,CASSGLAKNIQYF
TRBJ1-2,TRBV28,NA,TGTGCCAGCAGGTGGGGGGGCGCCACTAACTATGGCTACACCTTC,CASRWGGATNYGYTF
TRBJ1-5,TRBV15,NA,TGTGCCACCAGCAGAGATCTTCGGGTTTGGGATCAGCCCCAGCATTTT,CATSRDLRVWDQPQHF
TRBJ1-3,TRBV10-3,NA,TGTGCCATCAGTGATCGGGTCTCTGGAAACACCATATATTTT,CAISDRVSGNTIYF
TRBJ1-1,TRBV6-4,NA,TGTGCCAGCAAGATCGACAGCTCAAGCACTGAAGCTTTCTTT,CASKIDSSSTEAFF
TRBJ2-1,TRBV5-1,NA,TGCGCCAGCAGCTTGGAGGCGGGGACCAATGAGCAGTTCTTC,CASSLEAGTNEQFF
TRBJ1-5,TRBV19,TRBD1,TGTGCCAGTGAGGGGACAGGGTATGTTCAGCCCCAGCATTTT,CASEGTGYVQPQHF
TRBJ1-3,TRBV3-1/TRBV3-2,NA,TGTGCCAGCAGCAGGGGTGGAAACACCATATATTTT,CASSRGGNTIYF
TRBJ2-2,TRBV6-5,TRBD2,TGTGCCAGCAGGGGGACTAGCGAAGCCGGGGAGCTGTTTTTT,CASRGTSEAGELFF
TRBJ2-2,TRBV28,NA,TGTGCCAGCAGTCAGAACACCGGGGAGCTGTTTTTT,CASSQNTGELFF
TRBJ1-4,TRBV5-1,NA,TGCGCCAGCAGCTTGGAGAGAGCAACTAATGAAAAACTGTTTTTT,CASSLERATNEKLFF
TRBJ2-3,TRBV29-1,TRBD1,TGCAGCGGAGGGACAGTGACTCTCACAGATACGCAGTATTTT,CSGGTVTLTDTQYF
TRBJ1-2,TRBV28,NA,TGTGCCAGCAGTAGGGGGGGCTATGGCTACACCTTC,CASSRGGYGYTF
TRBJ1-6,TRBV3-1/TRBV3-2,TRBD1,TGTGCCAGCAGCCAAAGCTTAGGGGGCAGTTCACCCCTCCACTTT,CASSQSLGGSSPLHF
TRBJ1-2,TRBV27,NA,TGTGCCAGCAGTTTATATGCGAACTATGGCTACACCTTC,CASSLYANYGYTF
TRBJ2-1,TRBV28,TRBD1,TGTGCCAGCAGATACCGGGACAGGGGCAACAATGAGCAGTTCTTC,CASRYRDRGNNEQFF
TRBJ2-7,TRBV3-1/TRBV3-2,TRBD2,TGTGCCAGCAGCCAAGGTTCTCGGACTAGCGGTTTCCCCTACGAGCAGTACTTC,CASSQGSRTSGFPYEQYF
TRBJ2-1,TRBV11-2,NA,TGTGCCAGCAGCTTAAGGACACTAATGGAGCAGTTCTTC,CASSLRTLMEQFF